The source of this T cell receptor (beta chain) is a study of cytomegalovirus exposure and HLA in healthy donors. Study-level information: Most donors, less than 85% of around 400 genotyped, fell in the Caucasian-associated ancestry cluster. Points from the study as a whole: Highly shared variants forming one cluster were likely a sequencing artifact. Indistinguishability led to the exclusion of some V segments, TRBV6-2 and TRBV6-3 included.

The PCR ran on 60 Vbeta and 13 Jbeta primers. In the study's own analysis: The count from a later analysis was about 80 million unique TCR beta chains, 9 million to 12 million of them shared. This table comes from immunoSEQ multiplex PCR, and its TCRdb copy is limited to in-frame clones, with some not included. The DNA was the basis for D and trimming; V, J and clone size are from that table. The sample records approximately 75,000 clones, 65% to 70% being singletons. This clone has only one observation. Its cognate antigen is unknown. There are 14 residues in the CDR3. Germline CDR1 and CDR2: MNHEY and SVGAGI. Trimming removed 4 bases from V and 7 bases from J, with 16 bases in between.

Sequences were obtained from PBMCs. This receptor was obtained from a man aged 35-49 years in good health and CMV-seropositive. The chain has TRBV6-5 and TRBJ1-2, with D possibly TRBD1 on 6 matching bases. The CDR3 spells CASSSRQAPSGYTF. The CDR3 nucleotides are TGTGCCAGCAGTTCCCGACAGGCACCAAGTGGCTACACCTTC.